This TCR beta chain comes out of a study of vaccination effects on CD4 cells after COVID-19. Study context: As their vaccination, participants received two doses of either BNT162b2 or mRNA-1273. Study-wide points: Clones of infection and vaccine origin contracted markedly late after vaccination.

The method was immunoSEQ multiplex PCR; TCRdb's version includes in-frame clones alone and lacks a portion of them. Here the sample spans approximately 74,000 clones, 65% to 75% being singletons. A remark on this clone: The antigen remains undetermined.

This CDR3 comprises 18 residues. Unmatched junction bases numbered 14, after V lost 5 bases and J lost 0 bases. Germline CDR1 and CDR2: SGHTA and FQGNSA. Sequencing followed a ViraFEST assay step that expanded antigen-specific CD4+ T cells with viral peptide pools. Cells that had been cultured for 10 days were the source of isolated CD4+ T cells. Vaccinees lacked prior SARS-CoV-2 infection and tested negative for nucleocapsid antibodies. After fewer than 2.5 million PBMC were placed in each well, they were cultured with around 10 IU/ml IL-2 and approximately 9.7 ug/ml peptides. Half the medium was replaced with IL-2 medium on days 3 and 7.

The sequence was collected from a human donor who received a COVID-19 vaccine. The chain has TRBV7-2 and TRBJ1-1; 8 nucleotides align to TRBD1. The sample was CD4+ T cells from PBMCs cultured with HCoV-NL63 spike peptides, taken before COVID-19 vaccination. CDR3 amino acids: CASSPGVGTGRLNTEAFF. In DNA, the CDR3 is TGTGCCAGCAGCCCGGGCGTAGGGACAGGCCGTTTGAACACTGAAGCTTTCTTT.